The clone carrying this T cell receptor (beta chain) has ten or more counts. What it recognizes is unknown. The CDR3 runs 16 residues. CDR1 and CDR2 (germline): SGHDN, FVKESK. The V and J ends lost 4 bases and 5 bases, in that order; junction bases with no gene match: 9. Each replicate PCR on the sorted subsets used about 0.2 ug DNA (around 30,000 T cell genomes). Sequencing used immunoSEQ multiplex PCR; TCRdb keeps in-frame clones, though not all of them. The sample lists fewer than 850,000 clones; roughly 78% were seen once. This sample stems from a study of shared clonotypes between healthy human individuals. On the study more broadly: Aged between 18 and 49, the donors were two women and three men. The study's findings and limits: It was the non-shared clonotypes that had lower generation probabilities than clonotypes shared by all four donors.

The TCR originated in a woman aged 30 to 39 in good health. The chain uses TRBV14 and TRBJ2-7; 12 nucleotides align to TRBD2. The sequencing input was memory CD4+ T cells sorted from blood. Subset defined: CD45RA-negative fraction. The CDR3 loop reads CASSPNRLAGADEQYF. CDR3 sequence (DNA): TGTGCCAGCAGCCCGAACCGACTAGCGGGAGCGGACGAGCAGTACTTC.